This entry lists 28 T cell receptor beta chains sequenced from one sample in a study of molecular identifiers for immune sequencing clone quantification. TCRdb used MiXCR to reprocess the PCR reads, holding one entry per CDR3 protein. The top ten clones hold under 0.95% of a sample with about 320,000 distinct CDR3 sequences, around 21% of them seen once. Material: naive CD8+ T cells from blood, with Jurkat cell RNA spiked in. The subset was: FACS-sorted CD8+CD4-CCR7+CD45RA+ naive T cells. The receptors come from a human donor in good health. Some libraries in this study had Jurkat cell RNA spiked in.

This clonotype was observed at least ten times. CDR3 in DNA: TGCAGTGCGGGACTAGCGGGAGCCCCAATTTCCTACGAGCAGTACTTC. It encodes CSAGLAGAPISYEQYF. The chain combines TRBV20-1 with TRBJ2-7, with 14 bases aligning to TRBD2. The length of the CDR3 is 16 residues. V lost 6 bases and J lost 1; bases outside the gene matches: 8. Germline V gives CDR1 DFQATT, CDR2 SNEGSKA (reference sequence).

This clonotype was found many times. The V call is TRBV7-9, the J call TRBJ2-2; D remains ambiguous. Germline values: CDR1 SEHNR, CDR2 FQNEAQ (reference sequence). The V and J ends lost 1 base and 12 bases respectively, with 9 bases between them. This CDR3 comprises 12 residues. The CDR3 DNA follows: TGTGCCAGCAGCTTAGGGAGCCGGCAGCTGTTTTTT. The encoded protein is CASSLGSRQLFF. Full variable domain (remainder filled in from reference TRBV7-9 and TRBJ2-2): DTGVSQNPRHKITKRGQNVTFRCDPISEHNRLYWYRQTLGQGPEFLTYFQNEAQLEKSRLLSDRFSAERPKGSFSTLEIQRTEQGDSAMYLCASSLGSRQLFFGEGSRLTVL.

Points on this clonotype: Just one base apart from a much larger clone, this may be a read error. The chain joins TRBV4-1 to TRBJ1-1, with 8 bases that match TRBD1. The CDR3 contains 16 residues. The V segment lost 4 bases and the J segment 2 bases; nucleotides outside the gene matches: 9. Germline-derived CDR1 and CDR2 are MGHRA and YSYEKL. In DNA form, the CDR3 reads TGCGCCAGCAGCCCCCGACAGGGGCACTTCAACACTGAAGCTTTCTTT. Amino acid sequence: CASSPRQGHFNTEAFF.

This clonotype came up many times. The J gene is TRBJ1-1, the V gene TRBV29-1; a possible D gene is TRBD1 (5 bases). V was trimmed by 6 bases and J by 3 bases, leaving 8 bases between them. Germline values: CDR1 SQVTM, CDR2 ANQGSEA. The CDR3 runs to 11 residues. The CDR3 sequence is CSVPGHTEAFF. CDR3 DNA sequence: TGCAGCGTACCGGGACACACTGAAGCTTTCTTT.

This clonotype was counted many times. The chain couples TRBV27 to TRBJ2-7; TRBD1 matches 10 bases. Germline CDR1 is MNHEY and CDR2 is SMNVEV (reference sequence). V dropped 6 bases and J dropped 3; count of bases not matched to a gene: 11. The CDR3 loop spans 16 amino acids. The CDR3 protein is CASSQITGTGVYEQYF. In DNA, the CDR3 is TGTGCCAGCAGCCAAATAACCGGGACAGGGGTCTACGAGCAGTACTTC.

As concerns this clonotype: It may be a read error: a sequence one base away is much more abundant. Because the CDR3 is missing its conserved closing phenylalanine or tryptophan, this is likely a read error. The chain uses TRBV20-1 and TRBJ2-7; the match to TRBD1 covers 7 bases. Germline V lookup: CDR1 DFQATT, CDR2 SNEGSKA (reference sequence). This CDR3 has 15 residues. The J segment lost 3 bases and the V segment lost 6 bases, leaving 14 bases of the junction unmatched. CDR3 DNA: TGCAGTGCCTACCCCATGGGACAGCCGATCTACGAGCAGTACCTC. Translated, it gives CSAYPMGQPIYEQYL.

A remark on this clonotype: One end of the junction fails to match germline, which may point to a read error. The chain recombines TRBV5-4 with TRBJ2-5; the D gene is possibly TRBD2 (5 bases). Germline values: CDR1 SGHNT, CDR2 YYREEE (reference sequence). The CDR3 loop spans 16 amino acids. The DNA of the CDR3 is TGTGCCCGCAGCTTGATTGCTAGCACCACTCAAGAGACCCAGTACTTC. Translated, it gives CARSLIASTTQETQYF.

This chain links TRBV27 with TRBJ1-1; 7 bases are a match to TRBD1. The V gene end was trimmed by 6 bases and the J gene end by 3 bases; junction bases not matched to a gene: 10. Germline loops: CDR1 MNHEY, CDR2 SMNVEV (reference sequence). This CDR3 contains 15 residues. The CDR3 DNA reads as TGTGCCAGCAGGAGCAAAAACACAGGGGACACTGAAGCTTTCTTT. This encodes CASRSKNTGDTEAFF.

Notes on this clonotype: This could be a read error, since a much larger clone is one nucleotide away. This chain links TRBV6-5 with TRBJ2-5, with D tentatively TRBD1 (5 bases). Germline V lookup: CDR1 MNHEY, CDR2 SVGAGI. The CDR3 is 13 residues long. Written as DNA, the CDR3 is TGTGCCAGCAGTTATGCAGGGCAAGAGACCCGGTACTTC. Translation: CASSYAGQETRYF.

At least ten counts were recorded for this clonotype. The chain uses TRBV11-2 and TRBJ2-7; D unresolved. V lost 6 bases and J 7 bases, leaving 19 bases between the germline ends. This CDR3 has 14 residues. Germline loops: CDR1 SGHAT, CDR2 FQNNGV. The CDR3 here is CASSQQDLGPEQYF. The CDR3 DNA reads TGTGCCAGCAGTCAACAAGACTTAGGGCCGGAGCAGTACTTC.

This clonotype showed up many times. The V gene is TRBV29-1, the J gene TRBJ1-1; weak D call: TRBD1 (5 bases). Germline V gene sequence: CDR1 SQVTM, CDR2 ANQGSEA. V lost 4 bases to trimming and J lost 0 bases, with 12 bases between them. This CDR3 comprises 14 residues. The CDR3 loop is CSVVGGGMNTEAFF. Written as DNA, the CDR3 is TGCAGCGTTGTAGGCGGGGGTATGAACACTGAAGCTTTCTTT. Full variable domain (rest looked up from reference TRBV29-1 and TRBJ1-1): SAVISQKPSRDICQRGTSLTIQCQVDSQVTMMFWYRQQPGQSLTLIATANQGSEATYESGFVIDKFPISRPNLTFSTLTVSNMSPEDSSIYLCSVVGGGMNTEAFFGQGTRLTVV.

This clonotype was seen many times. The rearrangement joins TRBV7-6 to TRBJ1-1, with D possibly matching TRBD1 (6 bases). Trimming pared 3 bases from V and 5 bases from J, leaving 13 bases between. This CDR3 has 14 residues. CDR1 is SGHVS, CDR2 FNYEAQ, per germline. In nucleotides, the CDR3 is TGTGCCAGCAGCTTGAACAGGGATATTACTGAAGCTTTCTTT. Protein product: CASSLNRDITEAFF.

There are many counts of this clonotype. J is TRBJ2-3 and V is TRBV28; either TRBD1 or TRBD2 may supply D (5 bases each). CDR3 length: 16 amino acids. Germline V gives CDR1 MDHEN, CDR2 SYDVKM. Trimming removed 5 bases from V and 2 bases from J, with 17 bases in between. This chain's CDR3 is CASSHRDGTYTDTQYF. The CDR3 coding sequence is TGTGCCAGCAGTCACCGGGACGGAACCTACACAGATACGCAGTATTTT. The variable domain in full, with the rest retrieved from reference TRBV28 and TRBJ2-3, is DVKVTQSSRYLVKRTGEKVFLECVQDMDHENMFWYRQDPGLGLRLIYFSYDVKMKEKGDIPEGYSVSREKKERFSLILESASTNQTSMYLCASSHRDGTYTDTQYFGPGTRLTVL.

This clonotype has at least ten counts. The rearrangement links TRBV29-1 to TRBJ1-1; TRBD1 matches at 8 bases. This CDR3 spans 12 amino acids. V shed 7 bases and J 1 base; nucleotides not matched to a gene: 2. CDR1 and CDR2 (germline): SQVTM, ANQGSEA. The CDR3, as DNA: TGCAGCGCGGGACAGGCGAACACTGAAGCTTTCTTT. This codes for CSAGQANTEAFF.

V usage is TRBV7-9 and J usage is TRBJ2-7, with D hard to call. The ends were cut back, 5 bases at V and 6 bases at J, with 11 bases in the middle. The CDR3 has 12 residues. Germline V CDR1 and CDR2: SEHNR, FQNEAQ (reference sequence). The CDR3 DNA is TGTGCCAGCAGCCCCTCTTCTTCCGAGCAGTACTTC. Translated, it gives CASSPSSSEQYF.

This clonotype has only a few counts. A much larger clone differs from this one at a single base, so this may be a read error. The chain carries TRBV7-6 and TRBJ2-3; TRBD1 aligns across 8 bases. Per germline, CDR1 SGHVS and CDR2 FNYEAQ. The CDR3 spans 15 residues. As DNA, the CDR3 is TGTGCCAGCAGCTTGACAGGGGCTAGCACAGATACGCCGTATTTT. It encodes CASSLTGASTDTPYF.

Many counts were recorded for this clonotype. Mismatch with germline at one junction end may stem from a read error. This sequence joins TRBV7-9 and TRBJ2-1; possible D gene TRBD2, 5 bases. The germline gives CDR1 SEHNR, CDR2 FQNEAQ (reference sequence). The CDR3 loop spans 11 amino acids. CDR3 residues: CASSLVDWVVF. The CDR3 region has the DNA TGTGCCAGCAGCTTAGTGGACTGGGTGGTCTTC.

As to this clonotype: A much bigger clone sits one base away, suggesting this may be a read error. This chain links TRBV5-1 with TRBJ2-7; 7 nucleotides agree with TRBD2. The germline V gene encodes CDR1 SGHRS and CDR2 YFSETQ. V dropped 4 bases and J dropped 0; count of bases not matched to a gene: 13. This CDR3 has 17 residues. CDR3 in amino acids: CASSHQTDGGSSYEQYF. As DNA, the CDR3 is TGCGCCAGCAGCCACCAAACGGACGGGGGGAGCTCCTACGAGCAGTACTTC.

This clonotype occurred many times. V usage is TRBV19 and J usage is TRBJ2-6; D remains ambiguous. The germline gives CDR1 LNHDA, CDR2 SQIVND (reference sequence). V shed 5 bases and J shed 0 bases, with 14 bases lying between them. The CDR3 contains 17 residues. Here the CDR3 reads CASSPRLSDSGANVLTF. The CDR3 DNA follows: TGTGCCAGTAGTCCTCGGCTGTCCGACTCTGGGGCCAACGTCCTGACTTTC. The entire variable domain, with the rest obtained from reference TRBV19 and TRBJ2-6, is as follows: DGGITQSPKYLFRKEGQNVTLSCEQNLNHDAMYWYRQDPGQGLRLIYYSQIVNDFQKGDIAEGYSVSREKKESFPLTVTSAQKNPTAFYLCASSPRLSDSGANVLTFGAGSRLTVL.

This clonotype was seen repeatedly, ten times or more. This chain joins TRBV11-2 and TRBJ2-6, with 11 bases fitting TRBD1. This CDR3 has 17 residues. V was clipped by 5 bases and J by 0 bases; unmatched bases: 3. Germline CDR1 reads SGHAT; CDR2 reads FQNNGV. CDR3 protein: CASSRGTGGSGANVLTF. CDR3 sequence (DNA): TGTGCCAGCAGCAGAGGGACAGGGGGCTCTGGGGCCAACGTCCTGACTTTC.

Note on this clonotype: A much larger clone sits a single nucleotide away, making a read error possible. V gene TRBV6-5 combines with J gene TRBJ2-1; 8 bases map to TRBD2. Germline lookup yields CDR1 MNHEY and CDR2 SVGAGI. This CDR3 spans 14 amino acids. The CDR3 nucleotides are TGTGCCAGCAGTTACTTCGGGAGGGGCGAAGTACAGCTCTTC. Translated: CASSYFGRGEVQLF.

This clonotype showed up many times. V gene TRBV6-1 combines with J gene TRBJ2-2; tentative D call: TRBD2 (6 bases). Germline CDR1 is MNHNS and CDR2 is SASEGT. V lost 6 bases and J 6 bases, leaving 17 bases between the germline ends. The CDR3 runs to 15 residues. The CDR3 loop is CASSPWGGEAGELFF. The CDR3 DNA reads TGTGCCAGCAGCCCCTGGGGAGGTGAGGCCGGGGAGCTGTTTTTT.

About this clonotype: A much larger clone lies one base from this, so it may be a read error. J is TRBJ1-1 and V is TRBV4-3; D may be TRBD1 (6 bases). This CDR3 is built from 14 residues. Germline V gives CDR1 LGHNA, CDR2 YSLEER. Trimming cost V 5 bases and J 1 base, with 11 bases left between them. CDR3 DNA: TGCGCCAGCAGCTCCAGACAGGCGAACACTGAAGCTTTCTTT. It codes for CASSSRQANTEAFF.

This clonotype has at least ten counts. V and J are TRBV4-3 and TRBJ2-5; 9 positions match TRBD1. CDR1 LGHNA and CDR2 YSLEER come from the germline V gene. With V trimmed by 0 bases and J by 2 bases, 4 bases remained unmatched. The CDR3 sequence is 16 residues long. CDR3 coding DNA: TGCGCCAGCAGCCAAGATAGGACAGGGGTTCAAGAGACCCAGTACTTC. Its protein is CASSQDRTGVQETQYF.

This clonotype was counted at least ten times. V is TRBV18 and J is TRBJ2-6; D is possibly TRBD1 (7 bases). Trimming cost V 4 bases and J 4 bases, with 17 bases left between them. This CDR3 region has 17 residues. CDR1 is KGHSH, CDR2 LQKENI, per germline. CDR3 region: CASSLRDSLWGANVLTF. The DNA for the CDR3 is TGTGCCAGCTCACTGCGGGACAGCCTTTGGGGGGCCAACGTCCTGACTTTC.

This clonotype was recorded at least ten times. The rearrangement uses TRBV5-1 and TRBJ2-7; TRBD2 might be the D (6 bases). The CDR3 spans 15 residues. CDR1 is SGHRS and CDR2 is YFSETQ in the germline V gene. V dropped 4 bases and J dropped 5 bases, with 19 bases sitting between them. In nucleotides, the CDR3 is TGCGCCAGCAGCCCCGGCCTAGCGCCTCGTAACGAGCAGTACTTC. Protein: CASSPGLAPRNEQYF.

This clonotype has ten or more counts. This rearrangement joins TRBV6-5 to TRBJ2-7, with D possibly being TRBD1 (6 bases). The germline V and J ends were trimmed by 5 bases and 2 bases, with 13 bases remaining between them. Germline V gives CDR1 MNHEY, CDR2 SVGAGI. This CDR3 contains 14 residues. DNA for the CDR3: TGTGCCAGCAGTCCAACAGGGTTTCCCTACGAGCAGTACTTC. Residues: CASSPTGFPYEQYF.

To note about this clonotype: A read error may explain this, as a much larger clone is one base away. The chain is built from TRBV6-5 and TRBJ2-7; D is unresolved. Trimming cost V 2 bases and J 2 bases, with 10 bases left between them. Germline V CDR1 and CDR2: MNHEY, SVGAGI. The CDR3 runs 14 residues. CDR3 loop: CASSYEANPYEQYF. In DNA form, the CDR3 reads TGTGCCAGCAGTTACGAGGCCAACCCCTACGAGCAGTACTTC.